This T cell receptor (beta chain) was obtained from a study of cytomegalovirus exposure and HLA in healthy donors. In the study overall: Roughly 80 million unique TCRs from HLA-typed donors made up an early data release.

Study-wide findings and caveats: In a later analysis, TCR beta V- and J-gene trimming was associated with a missense DCLRE1C variant. Indistinguishability led to the exclusion of some V segments, TRBV6-2 and TRBV6-3 included.

Both 60 Vbeta primers and 13 Jbeta primers went into the PCR. TCRdb's table, derived via immunoSEQ multiplex PCR, lists solely in-frame clones and lacks some. The sample comprises more than 95,000 clones, 60% to 85% of which are singletons, and about 8.3% rests with the top ten. As concerns this clone: The antigen is not known.

The CDR3 contains 14 residues. Losses at the gene ends were 5 bases for V and 4 bases for J; bases not matched to a gene: 6. CDR1 and CDR2 from the germline V gene are SGHDT and YYEEEE. The specimen sequenced was PBMCs. The TCR originated in a woman aged 40 to 49 in good health and CMV-seropositive. The rearrangement links TRBV5-6 to TRBJ1-5, with 7 positions matching TRBD1. CDR3 bases: TGTGCCAGCAGTTCGGACAGGCTAAATCAGCCCCAGCATTTT. It translates to CASSSDRLNQPQHF.